The rows below give T cell receptor beta chains drawn from one sample of a study of blood T cells in healthy people across ages. TCRdb re-analysed the 5' RACE reads in MiXCR, keeping a single row per CDR3 protein. The sample includes roughly 1.4 million distinct CDR3 sequences, approximately 59% of them seen just once. Sequences were obtained from blood. The receptors were gathered from a man between 18 and 35 years old in good health. CDR3s include the opening cysteine and the closing phenylalanine or tryptophan. The D gene is left open where the match is weak. A row's size may be missing; if present it is once, few, many or a size class.

clone size,V gene,D gene,J gene,CDR3 DNA,CDR3 protein
.,TRBV11-2,.,TRBJ2-4,TGTGCCAGCAGCTCAGTTAAGAGAAGAAACATTCAGTACTTC,CASSSVKRRNIQYF
.,TRBV27,.,TRBJ1-1,TGTGCCACCGGGGGTCCTTTCGCTGAAGCTTTCTTT,CATGGPFAEAFF
.,TRBV5-1,TRBD2,TRBJ2-5,TGCGCCAGCGGGGCCGCGGGGGACCTACAAGAGACCCAGTACTTC,CASGAAGDLQETQYF
.,TRBV29-1,TRBD2,TRBJ2-1,TGCAGCCCCAACGGACTAGCGGGAGATAGGGTAGGCGACAATGAGCAGTTCTTC,CSPNGLAGDRVGDNEQFF
.,TRBV6-2/TRBV6-3,.,TRBJ2-7,TGTGCCAGCAGTCCGGGACACCGACTCTCCTACGAGCAGTACTTC,CASSPGHRLSYEQYF
few,TRBV20-1,.,TRBJ1-1,TGCAGTGCTGATAAGAATGGACAGTATTTCCCTTTAGCTTTCTTT,CSADKNGQYFPLAFF
.,TRBV2,TRBD2,TRBJ2-1,TGTGCCAGCCGTGACCCTAGCGGGGCGAGCTCCTACAATGAGCAGTTCTTC,CASRDPSGASSYNEQFF
.,TRBV11-2,.,TRBJ1-4,TGTGCCAGCAGCTTAGGGGCAGCAACTAATGAAAAACTGTTTTTT,CASSLGAATNEKLFF
.,TRBV2,.,TRBJ2-7,TGTGCCACGAGGTCGAGTGGGAATGAGCAGTACTTC,CATRSSGNEQYF
many,TRBV20-1,.,TRBJ1-2,TGCAGTGCTAGAGAATCAGTAGGGGTGGGTGGCTACACCTTC,CSARESVGVGGYTF
few,TRBV5-5,.,TRBJ2-7,TGTGCCAGCAGCGGGGACTCCCAAAATCTCTACGAGCAGTACTTC,CASSGDSQNLYEQYF
many,TRBV5-1,.,TRBJ1-4,TGCGCCAGCAGCTTGGTAGGGGGGGATGAAAAACTGTTTTTT,CASSLVGGDEKLFF
few,TRBV12-3/TRBV12-4,.,TRBJ1-5,TGTGCCAGCAGTCCCCGGGGTTGGAATCAGCCCCAGCATTTT,CASSPRGWNQPQHF
.,TRBV7-2,TRBD2,TRBJ2-5,TGTGCCAGCAGCTCGCAAGCGGGGCACCAAGAGACCCAGTACTTC,CASSSQAGHQETQYF
.,TRBV19,TRBD2,TRBJ2-1,TGTGCCAGTAGTAGTATACCTGGGACTAGCGGGACAGGGGGGGTTTACAATGAGCAGTTCTTC,CASSSIPGTSGTGGVYNEQFF
few,TRBV2,.,TRBJ1-4,TGTGCCAGCATCCCGGACCTAAATGAAAAACTGTTTTTT,CASIPDLNEKLFF
.,TRBV29-1,.,TRBJ2-5,TGCAGCGTTGAATTCGGCAGCCAAGAGACCCAGTACTTC,CSVEFGSQETQYF
.,TRBV11-2,.,TRBJ2-3,TGTGCCAGCAGCTTCGAACAGGGATTGTATTTT,CASSFEQGLYF
.,TRBV30,.,TRBJ2-2,TGTGCCTGGAGCGGGGGAGCTGATTCCGGGGAGCTGTTTTTT,CAWSGGADSGELFF
.,TRBV4-1,.,TRBJ1-2,TGCGCCAGCAGTCCTATTGGCGAAATTGGCTACACCTTC,CASSPIGEIGYTF
few,TRBV29-1,TRBD1,TRBJ2-3,TGCAGCGTTGACGACAGGGTCGGGCGCACAGATACGCAGTATTTT,CSVDDRVGRTDTQYF
.,TRBV29-1,TRBD1,TRBJ1-4,TGCAGCGTGATGGGACAGGGACATGAAAAACTGTTTTTT,CSVMGQGHEKLFF
.,TRBV2,.,TRBJ2-7,TGTGCCAGCAGTGAAGTCGCGGGAAGGGCCTACGAGCAGTACTTC,CASSEVAGRAYEQYF
once,TRBV4-1,.,TRBJ1-1,TGCGCCAGCAGCCCCAACCCAGGAGTTAATCCTGAAGCTTTCTTT,CASSPNPGVNPEAFF
.,TRBV20-1,.,TRBJ2-7,TGCAGTCCTCTGGACTACTCTGTCCCTTACAATGAGCAGTACTTC,CSPLDYSVPYNEQYF
.,TRBV6-2/TRBV6-3,TRBD1,TRBJ2-5,TGTGCCAGCAGTAAGGACAGGCCCATACCCCAAGAGACCCAGTACTTC,CASSKDRPIPQETQYF
few,TRBV9,TRBD2,TRBJ2-1,TGTGCCAGCAGCCTTCGGACTAGCGGGAGCCTTGAGCAGTTCTTC,CASSLRTSGSLEQFF
few,TRBV7-9,TRBD1,TRBJ2-7,TGTGCCAGCAGGACACAGGGGAACTACGAGCAGTACTTC,CASRTQGNYEQYF
.,TRBV7-2,.,TRBJ1-1,TGTGCCAGCAGCCCTAGGGAAGCAAGGACTGAAGCTTTCTTT,CASSPREARTEAFF
.,TRBV6-1,TRBD2,TRBJ2-7,TGTGCCAGCAGCCGCCCTACGTTTCGGGGCGGGGGTTACGAGCAGTACTTC,CASSRPTFRGGGYEQYF
.,TRBV20-1,TRBD2,TRBJ2-7,TGCAGTGCTCCCACTTCGAGCGGGGGAACCTACGAGCAGTACTTC,CSAPTSSGGTYEQYF
.,TRBV5-8,TRBD2,TRBJ2-2,TGTGCCAGCAGCCATAGCGGGAGCGGGGGGGAGCTGTTTTTT,CASSHSGSGGELFF
.,TRBV29-1,TRBD2,TRBJ2-7,TGCAGCGTTGTGGACGGGAGGGCGTACGAGCAGTACTTC,CSVVDGRAYEQYF
.,TRBV5-1,.,TRBJ2-7,TGCGCCAGCAGCAGAGGACGGCAAAATGAGCAGTACTTC,CASSRGRQNEQYF
.,TRBV20-1,.,TRBJ2-7,TGCAGTGCTAACGAGTTAATAGGCTCCTACGAGCAGTACTTC,CSANELIGSYEQYF
.,TRBV7-2,.,TRBJ2-7,TGTGCCAGCAGCTTAGTACCCTATAGCGTGATTTACGAGCAGTACTTC,CASSLVPYSVIYEQYF
.,TRBV20-1,.,TRBJ1-1,TGCAGTGCCCCAATCGGACCGAGTGAAGCTTTCTTT,CSAPIGPSEAFF
.,TRBV5-1,.,TRBJ1-5,TGCGCCAGCAGCTTGGATGGCGCGGATAATCAGCCCCAGCATTTT,CASSLDGADNQPQHF
.,TRBV7-2,.,TRBJ2-7,TGTGCCAGCAGCTTTGGTGGGGGGGCATGGGAGCAGTACTTC,CASSFGGGAWEQYF
few,TRBV29-1,TRBD1,TRBJ2-7,TGCAGCGTTGAAGGTGGGGACAGAGAGTCCTACGAGCAGTACTTC,CSVEGGDRESYEQYF
.,TRBV5-1,TRBD1,TRBJ2-7,TGCGCCAGCAGCTTAAATTCCGGGACAGGTTTCAGAGAGCAGTACTTC,CASSLNSGTGFREQYF
.,TRBV6-5,.,TRBJ2-6,TGTGCCAGCAGTTTGCAGGCTGGGGCCAACGTCCTGACTTTC,CASSLQAGANVLTF
.,TRBV29-1,TRBD1,TRBJ1-2,TGCAGCGTTTTGGGACAGGGTGTTCACACCTTC,CSVLGQGVHTF
few,TRBV5-1,TRBD2,TRBJ2-1,TGCGCCAGCAGCTGGGCGGGGGAGGGCGCCTACAATGAGCAGTTCTTC,CASSWAGEGAYNEQFF
.,TRBV4-2,.,TRBJ2-7,TGTGCCAGCAGCCAAGGTTTCATAGCGCCAACCGGCAGTGGGCTCTACGAGCAGTACTTC,CASSQGFIAPTGSGLYEQYF
.,TRBV12-3/TRBV12-4,.,TRBJ2-4,TGTGCCAGCAGTGTCGGATGGGGCCAAAACATTCAGTACTTC,CASSVGWGQNIQYF
.,TRBV6-1,.,TRBJ1-4,TGTGCCAGCAGTGGGGCAACTAATGAAAAACTGTTTTTT,CASSGATNEKLFF
.,TRBV20-1,.,TRBJ2-5,TGCAGTGCTAAGGGACTGGAACAAGAGACCCAGTACTTC,CSAKGLEQETQYF
many,TRBV4-2,TRBD2,TRBJ2-1,TGTGCCAGCAGCCGGGGACTAGCGCAAAATGAGCAGTTCTTC,CASSRGLAQNEQFF
.,TRBV6-5,TRBD1,TRBJ2-7,TGTGCCAGCAGTCGTCCGGGACAGGCCTACGGAGAGCAGTACTTC,CASSRPGQAYGEQYF